These 27 T cell receptor beta chains were sequenced from one sample in a study of human T cells and chemical hapten exposure. TCRdb re-analysed the RACE reads in MiXCR, keeping a single row per CDR3 protein. The sample carries about 380,000 distinct CDR3 sequences, roughly 5% recorded once. Documented time point: patch test 1, 2 weeks after DPC sensitization. Stated treatment: therapeutic diphenylcyclopropenone sensitization with weekly scalp DPC. The sequences come from whole blood, collected in connection with sensitization to the hapten diphenylcyclopropenone (DPC). The receptors shown here come from a woman aged 50 to 60 with alopecia areata. Some clones in this sample may be carry-over from other donors' samples.

This clonotype came up many times. This chain uses TRBV7-9 with TRBJ1-2; 8 positions agree with TRBD1. Germline assignment: CDR1 SEHNR and CDR2 FQNEAQ (reference sequence). The CDR3 consists of 15 residues. V dropped 0 bases and J dropped 6; count of bases not matched to a gene: 6. CDR3 DNA: TGTGCCAGCAGCTTAGCGGACAGGGATAGTGATGGCTACACCTTC. It codes for CASSLADRDSDGYTF.

This clonotype was seen a few times. The chain employs TRBV6-1 and TRBJ2-3; D gene uncertain. The germline V gene has CDR1 MNHNS and CDR2 SASEGT. V was shortened by 5 bases and J by 2 bases, with 8 bases between the two germline ends. This CDR3 spans 13 amino acids. CDR3 sequence (DNA): TGTGCCAGCAGTCGAAAGAACACAGATACGCAGTATTTT. Amino acid sequence: CASSRKNTDTQYF.

This clonotype appeared many times. This chain joins TRBV20-1 and TRBJ2-5; TRBD2 matches at 8 bases. Germline lookup yields CDR1 DFQATT and CDR2 SNEGSKA (reference sequence). The CDR3 length is 13 residues. V shed 2 bases, J shed 4 bases, and the junction held 3 bases outside the gene matches. The CDR3 here is CSARPAGGETQYF. The CDR3 DNA follows: TGCAGTGCTAGACCCGCGGGAGGAGAGACCCAGTACTTC.

In its sample, this clonotype was seen a few times. J is TRBJ2-5 and V is TRBV28; TRBD2 matches 8 bases. The CDR3 sequence is 15 residues long. The V segment lost 7 bases and the J segment 5 bases; nucleotides outside the gene matches: 12. In germline, CDR1 is MDHEN, CDR2 SYDVKM. The CDR3 reads CASKGTRSEMETQYF. The CDR3 DNA sequence: TGTGCCAGCAAGGGGACTAGATCGGAAATGGAGACCCAGTACTTC.

This clonotype was detected ten times or more. The chain links TRBV12-3 or TRBV12-4 to TRBJ2-6; D is perhaps TRBD2 (5 bases). The CDR3 spans 14 residues. V was cut by 8 bases and J by 2 bases, with 10 bases left in between. CDR3 coding DNA: TGTGCCAGCTGCCTGAGGGCTGGGGCCAACGTCCTGACTTTC. Translating gives CASCLRAGANVLTF.

Only a few counts were recorded for this clonotype. The chain uses TRBV18 and TRBJ1-5; D possibly corresponds to TRBD1 (5 bases). Germline lookup yields CDR1 KGHSH and CDR2 LQKENI. V was shortened by 3 bases and J by 7 bases, with 13 bases between the two germline ends. The CDR3 runs 14 residues. CDR3: CASSPGHEGQPQHF. The CDR3 DNA follows: TGTGCCAGCTCACCCGGACATGAAGGGCAGCCCCAGCATTTT.

The chain carries TRBV29-1 and TRBJ2-1; D gene uncertain. Germline V gives CDR1 SQVTM, CDR2 ANQGSEA. The germline V and J ends were trimmed by 0 bases and 0 bases, with 9 bases remaining between them. The CDR3 runs to 15 residues. CDR3 bases: TGCAGCGTTGAAGAGGGCAGCAGCTCCTACAATGAGCAGTTCTTC. This translates into CSVEEGSSSYNEQFF.

This clonotype showed up many times. V and J are TRBV25-1 and TRBJ2-6, with D hard to call. The V gene lost 2 bases and the J gene lost 0 bases, with 14 bases spanning the gap. This CDR3 has 18 residues. CDR1 MGHDK and CDR2 SYGVNS come from the germline V gene. The CDR3 DNA reads as TGTGCCAGCAGTGAAAGATGGCCTCCGCTCTCTGGGGCCAACGTCCTGACTTTC. It yields the protein CASSERWPPLSGANVLTF. Together with reference TRBV25-1 and TRBJ2-6, the CDR3 gives the full variable domain: EADIYQTPRYLVIGTGKKITLECSQTMGHDKMYWYQQDPGMELHLIHYSYGVNSTEKGDLSSESTVSRIRTEHFPLTLESARPSHTSQYLCASSERWPPLSGANVLTFGAGSRLTVL.

With respect to this clonotype: This may stem from a read error, because a much larger clone lies one nucleotide away. The J gene is TRBJ2-7, the V gene TRBV2, with D tentatively TRBD1 or TRBD2 (5 bases each). The CDR3 consists of 15 residues. Germline assignment: CDR1 SNHLY and CDR2 FYNNEI. The CDR3 DNA is TGTGTCAGCAGTGAATCAGTGAGAGGGGACGACGAGCAGTACTTC. Amino acid sequence: CVSSESVRGDDEQYF.

Ten or more counts support this clonotype. The chain has TRBV29-1 and TRBJ1-2; no definite D call. The CDR3 length is 12 residues. V lost 2 bases and J lost 6, with 10 bases in between. From germline, CDR1 is SQVTM and CDR2 ANQGSEA. The CDR3 spells CSVEIGRDGYTF. In nucleotides, the CDR3 is TGCAGCGTTGAAATAGGGAGGGATGGCTACACCTTC.

This clonotype has only one observation. A much larger clone sits a single nucleotide away, making a read error possible. The gene calls are TRBV6-4 and TRBJ1-5; TRBD1 agrees at 10 bases. CDR1 and CDR2 (germline): MRHNA, SNTAGT. Unmatched junction bases numbered 21, after V lost 4 bases and J lost 9 bases. The CDR3 totals 19 residues. The CDR3 DNA reads TGTGCCAGCAGTGTATGGGACAGGGGATTTAGGGAGGACAGGCGGCCCCAGCATTTT. This gives the protein CASSVWDRGFREDRRPQHF.

J is TRBJ1-1 and V is TRBV18; D is unclear. Germline V gene lookup returns CDR1 KGHSH and CDR2 LQKENI. This CDR3 region has 13 residues. V lost 2 bases, J lost 5 bases, and 9 bases lay in between. CDR3 protein: CASSPEGWTEAFF. The DNA for the CDR3 is TGTGCCAGCTCACCAGAGGGCTGGACTGAAGCTTTCTTT.

This clonotype was seen ten or more times. The chain uses TRBV9 and TRBJ2-6; D is ambiguous. CDR1 and CDR2 (germline): SGDLS, YYNGEE. This CDR3 contains 14 residues. V was clipped by 6 bases and J by 7 bases, with 14 bases between them. CDR3: CASMSRLGANVLTF. The CDR3 DNA reads TGTGCCAGCATGAGCCGGCTGGGCGCCAACGTCCTGACTTTC.

In this sample, this clonotype turned up many times. The chain links TRBV20-1 to TRBJ2-3; 8 bases line up with TRBD2. The junction had 2 bases not matched to a gene; V was cut back by 3 bases and J by 0 bases. The CDR3 has 14 residues. The germline V gene has CDR1 DFQATT and CDR2 SNEGSKA (reference sequence). The CDR3 is CSASGGASTDTQYF. The CDR3 DNA is TGCAGTGCTAGCGGGGGGGCTAGCACAGATACGCAGTATTTT.

This clonotype was seen more than once but under ten times. The rearrangement links TRBV28 to TRBJ2-1; D may be TRBD1 or TRBD2 (5 bases each). This CDR3 is 15 amino acids long. V lost 8 bases, J lost 8 bases, and 22 bases lay in between. The V gene's germline CDR1 is MDHEN and CDR2 SYDVKM. The CDR3 coding sequence is TGTGCCAGCGCCAAGGGAGACAGTGGGCGGGATGAGCAGTTCTTC. This sequence encodes CASAKGDSGRDEQFF.

A word on this clonotype: One junction end disagrees with the germline gene, perhaps due to a read error. J is TRBJ2-1 and V is TRBV6-1, with 7 nucleotides matching TRBD1. CDR3 size: 15 residues. Germline CDR1 and CDR2: MNHNS and SASEGT. This chain's CDR3 is CASRRGQSVRDEQIF. DNA of the CDR3: TGTGCCAGCAGGAGGGGGCAGAGTGTCAGGGATGAGCAGATCTTC.

The chain couples TRBV7-2 to TRBJ1-1; D gene unclear. CDR1 is SGHTA, CDR2 FQGNSA, per germline. This CDR3 region has 14 residues. The V gene lost 2 bases and the J gene lost 1 base, with 8 bases spanning the gap. CDR3 in amino acids: CASSLQTANTEAFF. CDR3 nucleotide sequence: TGTGCCAGCAGCTTACAAACAGCGAACACTGAAGCTTTCTTT.

The table lists this clonotype with many counts. The V call is TRBV3-1, the J call TRBJ1-4, with D possibly being TRBD1 (6 bases). Germline V gene lookup returns CDR1 LGHDT and CDR2 YNNKEL (reference sequence). V was pared by 1 base and J by 5 bases, with 17 bases between. CDR3 length equals 17 residues. In DNA form, the CDR3 reads TGTGCCAGCAGCCAAGCTAAGAGGCGTCAGGGGAATGAAAAACTGTTTTTT. It is translated as CASSQAKRRQGNEKLFF.

The table lists this clonotype with many counts. J is TRBJ2-1 and V is TRBV20-1; no clear D gene. This CDR3 contains 14 residues. Germline V gives CDR1 DFQATT, CDR2 SNEGSKA (reference sequence). The V gene lost 3 bases and the J gene lost 0 bases, with 9 bases spanning the gap. This chain's CDR3 is CSASPVSSYNEQFF. CDR3 DNA: TGCAGTGCTAGTCCGGTGAGCTCCTACAATGAGCAGTTCTTC.

This clonotype was recorded many times. The chain employs TRBV7-2 and TRBJ2-1; TRBD2 matches 10 bases. The CDR3 has 15 residues. Germline V CDR1 and CDR2: SGHTA, FQGNSA. The trim removed 6 bases at V and 3 bases at J, leaving 5 bases unmatched. CDR3 coding DNA: TGTGCCAGCAGTAGGACTAGCGGAAACTACAATGAGCAGTTCTTC. Translated, it gives CASSRTSGNYNEQFF.

This clonotype was picked up many times. The gene calls are TRBV29-1 and TRBJ1-4; unclear D gene. This CDR3 contains 13 residues. Trimming cost V 4 bases and J 3 bases, with 9 bases left between them. Germline V CDR1 and CDR2: SQVTM, ANQGSEA. CDR3: CSVGSGANEKLFF. In nucleotides, the CDR3 is TGCAGCGTTGGTTCCGGGGCTAATGAAAAACTGTTTTTT.

This clonotype was detected a few times. This chain joins TRBV12-3 or TRBV12-4 and TRBJ1-4, with 7 nucleotides matching TRBD1. After removal of 5 bases from V and 2 bases from J, the junction contained 14 bases not matched to a gene. CDR3 length: 18 residues. CDR3: CASSPNLNRGWTNEKLFF. CDR3 in DNA: TGTGCCAGCAGTCCTAATCTCAACAGGGGATGGACTAATGAAAAACTGTTTTTT.

This clonotype has only a few counts. The rearrangement links TRBV3-1 to TRBJ1-2; 8 positions agree with TRBD1. V gave up 0 bases and J gave up 3 bases; unmatched junction bases: 9. Germline V lookup: CDR1 LGHDT, CDR2 YNNKEL (reference sequence). The CDR3 runs 17 residues. Here the CDR3 DNA reads TGTGCCAGCAGCCAAGATCCACCGGACAGGGCAGACTATGGCTACACCTTC. As protein: CASSQDPPDRADYGYTF. Drawing the rest from reference TRBV3-1 and TRBJ1-2, the complete variable domain is DTAVSQTPKYLVTQMGNDKSIKCEQNLGHDTMYWYKQDSKKFLKIMFSYNNKELIINETVPNRFSPKSPDKAHLNLHINSLELGDSAVYFCASSQDPPDRADYGYTFGSGTRLTVV.

This clonotype appeared many times. The CDR3 DNA follows: TGTGCCAGCAGTCCCCAGGGCTATGGCTACACCTTC. This translates into CASSPQGYGYTF. The genes are TRBV2 and TRBJ1-2; maybe TRBD1 (5 bases). Trimming took off 5 bases at V and 4 bases at J, with 8 bases between the two ends. Germline CDR1 reads SNHLY; CDR2 reads FYNNEI. The CDR3 length is 12 residues.

This clonotype was seen only a few times. The DNA for the CDR3 is TGTGCCAGCAGCCTGGTCCGGGACAGGGTAACAGATACGCAGTATTTT. This sequence encodes CASSLVRDRVTDTQYF. The chain carries TRBV7-9 and TRBJ2-3; 9 bases agree with TRBD1. This CDR3 region has 16 residues. In germline, CDR1 is SEHNR, CDR2 FQNEAQ (reference sequence). Unmatched junction bases numbered 9, after V lost 5 bases and J lost 3 bases.

At least ten counts were recorded for this clonotype. The rearrangement joins TRBV29-1 to TRBJ1-1; D call uncertain. Per germline, CDR1 SQVTM and CDR2 ANQGSEA. Trimming took 4 bases from V and 0 from J, leaving 12 bases between them. The CDR3 extends over 14 amino acids. As DNA, the CDR3 is TGCAGCGTTGGGTCAGGTGATATGAACACTGAAGCTTTCTTT. Protein: CSVGSGDMNTEAFF.

This clonotype was picked up many times. The chain combines TRBV6-5 with TRBJ1-2, with TRBD1 matching over 7 bases. Trimming at V came to 7 bases and at J to 8 bases, leaving 4 bases not matched to a gene. The CDR3 runs 11 residues. Germline CDR1 is MNHEY and CDR2 is SVGAGI. The CDR3 protein is CASTQGVGYTF. In DNA form, the CDR3 reads TGTGCCAGCACCCAGGGGGTCGGCTACACCTTC.